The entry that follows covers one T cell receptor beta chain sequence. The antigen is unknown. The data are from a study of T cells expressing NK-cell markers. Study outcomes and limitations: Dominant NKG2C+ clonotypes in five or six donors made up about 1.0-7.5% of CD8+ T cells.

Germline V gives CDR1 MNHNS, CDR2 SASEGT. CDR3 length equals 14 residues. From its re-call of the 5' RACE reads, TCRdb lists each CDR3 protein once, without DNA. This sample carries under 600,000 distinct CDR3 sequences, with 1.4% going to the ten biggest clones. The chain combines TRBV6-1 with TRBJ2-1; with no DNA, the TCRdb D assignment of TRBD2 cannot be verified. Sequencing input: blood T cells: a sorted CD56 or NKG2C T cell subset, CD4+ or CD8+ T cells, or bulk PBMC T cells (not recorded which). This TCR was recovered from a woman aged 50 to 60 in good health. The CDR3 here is CASSGLAGEIEQFF.